The 17 T cell receptor beta chains in this list originate from one sample, sequenced in a study of CD8+CD57+ T cells in acquired aplastic anemia. Whoever was chosen for sequencing had shown CD8+CD57+ cell expansion by flow cytometry. It was genomic DNA that served as the template for profiling TCR beta VDJ and CDR3. TCRdb itself ran the reads through MiXCR, one entry per CDR3 protein. The top ten clones hold about 44% of a sample with roughly 180,000 distinct CDR3 sequences, nearly 65% of them seen once. Specimen: sorted CD4+, CD8+, or CD8+CD57+ T cells (not recorded which) from PBMCs. The receptors were gathered from a human donor with aplastic anemia.

The V call is TRBV7-2, the J call TRBJ2-5, with 10 bases that match TRBD1. CDR1 is SGHTA, CDR2 FQGNSA, per germline. The CDR3 sequence is 15 residues long. J was trimmed by 5 bases and V by 3 bases; bases with no gene match: 6. The DNA for the CDR3 is TGTGCCAGCAGCTTGGGGACAGGGGTTTGGGAGACCCAGTACTTC. Translation: CASSLGTGVWETQYF.

Regarding this clonotype: This sequence may be a read error, since a much larger clone differs from it by one base. The chain carries TRBV9 and TRBJ2-1; 7 bases align to TRBD2. With 3 bases clipped from V and 2 bases from J, the junction kept 11 bases outside the gene matches. The germline CDR1 and CDR2 sequences are SGDLS and YYNGEE. CDR3 length: 17 amino acids. CDR3 bases: TGTGCCAGCAGCGACCCTCCCGAGCGGGGACCCTACAATGAGCAGTTCTTC. Its translation: CASSDPPERGPYNEQFF.

The chain has TRBV5-6 and TRBJ2-3; D not resolved. The CDR3 has 12 amino acids. Germline V gives CDR1 SGHDT, CDR2 YYEEEE. Trimming removed 2 bases at V and 4 bases at J, with 5 bases between. The chain's CDR3 is CASSLDSDTQYF. CDR3 nucleotides: TGTGCCAGCAGCTTAGATTCAGATACGCAGTATTTT.

The chain employs TRBV7-3 and TRBJ2-7; tentative D call: TRBD1 (5 bases). Trimming stripped 5 bases from V and 3 bases from J, with 11 bases between. The germline gives CDR1 SGHTA, CDR2 FQGTGA. The CDR3 contains 13 residues. The CDR3: CASSRGRGYEQYF. The CDR3 bases are TGTGCCAGCAGCAGGGGTAGGGGCTACGAGCAGTACTTC.

The chain recombines TRBV29-1 with TRBJ1-1, with 8 bases aligning to TRBD1. This CDR3 has 15 amino acids. CDR1 SQVTM and CDR2 ANQGSEA come from the germline V gene. Losses at the gene ends were 8 bases for V and 3 bases for J; bases not matched to a gene: 14. The CDR3 region is CSSWRRQGPHTEAFF. In nucleotides, the CDR3 is TGCAGCTCCTGGAGGAGACAGGGGCCCCACACTGAAGCTTTCTTT.

The sample holds many counts of this clonotype. The chain carries TRBV6-1 and TRBJ2-1; D not resolved. Trimming left V 3 bases short and J 8 bases short, with 14 bases between. The CDR3 runs 14 residues. From germline, CDR1 is MNHNS and CDR2 SASEGT. The CDR3 coding sequence is TGTGCCAGCAGTGACCTAGTTCCTTTGGATGAGCAGTTCTTC. It translates to CASSDLVPLDEQFF.

This clonotype appeared a few times. This sequence joins TRBV20-1 and TRBJ1-2; no reliable D call. The V and J ends lost 5 bases and 3 bases respectively, with 7 bases between them. The germline V gene encodes CDR1 DFQATT and CDR2 SNEGSKA (reference sequence). The CDR3 length is 11 residues. DNA for the CDR3: TGCAGTGCTTCGGACGACTATGGCTACACCTTC. Translated: CSASDDYGYTF.

This clonotype was seen repeatedly, ten times or more. The CDR3, as DNA: TGTGCCAGCAGCTCCGCGACAGGATACAATGAGCAGTTCTTC. The encoded protein is CASSSATGYNEQFF. The V and J genes are TRBV7-9 and TRBJ2-1, with D perhaps TRBD1 (6 bases). V gave up 4 bases and J gave up 4 bases, with 11 bases separating them. This CDR3 comprises 14 residues. Germline CDR1 is SEHNR and CDR2 is FQNEAQ (reference sequence).

Concerning this clonotype: At one of its ends the junction is not consistent with the germline gene, which may arise from a read error. The rearrangement links TRBV7-9 to TRBJ1-5; D is uncertain. Germline lookup yields CDR1 SEHNR and CDR2 FQNEAQ (reference sequence). This CDR3 region has 14 residues. CDR3 loop: CASSKRPTNQHQHF. The CDR3 bases are TGTGCCAGCAGCAAAAGACCGACTAATCAGCACCAGCATTTT.

This clonotype was seen once. V is TRBV20-1 and J is TRBJ1-1; no definite D call. The V end was cut by 3 bases, the J end by 10 bases, with 15 bases between. CDR3 length: 12 amino acids. Germline loops: CDR1 DFQATT, CDR2 SNEGSKA (reference sequence). The CDR3 loop is CSARPDGPGAFF. As DNA, the CDR3 is TGCAGTGCTAGGCCGGACGGGCCAGGAGCTTTCTTT.

At least ten counts were recorded for this clonotype. The gene calls are TRBV20-1 and TRBJ2-2; no firm D call. The germline V and J ends were trimmed by 1 base and 4 bases, with 19 bases remaining between them. This CDR3 is 17 amino acids long. The V gene's germline CDR1 is DFQATT and CDR2 SNEGSKA (reference sequence). The CDR3 DNA sequence: TGCAGTGCTAGAGGGAGAACAGATAGCTCGGTCACCGGGGAGCTGTTTTTT. This encodes CSARGRTDSSVTGELFF.

This chain joins TRBV4-1 and TRBJ1-4; 10 bases are shared with TRBD1. The V gene's germline CDR1 is MGHRA and CDR2 YSYEKL. Unmatched junction bases numbered 4, after V lost 1 base and J lost 5 bases. The CDR3 is made up of 16 amino acids. The CDR3 is CASSQVTGGRNEKLFF. CDR3 coding DNA: TGCGCCAGCAGCCAAGTGACAGGGGGCAGAAATGAAAAACTGTTTTTT.

In its sample, this clonotype was seen a few times. The chain recombines TRBV19 with TRBJ2-1; D possibly matches TRBD1 or TRBD2 (5 bases each). The CDR3 has 14 amino acids. V gave up 5 bases and J gave up 4 bases, with 12 bases separating them. Germline assignment: CDR1 LNHDA and CDR2 SQIVND (reference sequence). CDR3 in amino acids: CASSSGTRYNEQFF. Written as DNA, the CDR3 is TGTGCCAGTAGTTCTGGGACCCGATACAATGAGCAGTTCTTC. Full variable domain (missing parts from reference TRBV19 and TRBJ2-1): DGGITQSPKYLFRKEGQNVTLSCEQNLNHDAMYWYRQDPGQGLRLIYYSQIVNDFQKGDIAEGYSVSREKKESFPLTVTSAQKNPTAFYLCASSSGTRYNEQFFGPGTRLTVL.

The J gene is TRBJ1-1, the V gene TRBV5-1, with D perhaps matching TRBD1 (6 bases). The CDR3 extends over 14 amino acids. The V gene's germline CDR1 is SGHRS and CDR2 YFSETQ. Trimming removed 4 bases at V and 5 bases at J, with 15 bases between. CDR3 loop: CASSGTLGGTEAFF. The CDR3 bases are TGCGCCAGCAGCGGGACACTGGGAGGGACTGAAGCTTTCTTT.

The genes are TRBV7-6 and TRBJ2-1, with TRBD2 matching 11 bases. The junction had 15 bases not matched to a gene; V was cut back by 5 bases and J by 15 bases. The CDR3 has 15 amino acids. CDR1 is SGHVS and CDR2 is FNYEAQ in the germline V gene. CDR3 region: CASSPEGLAESVGFF. As DNA, the CDR3 is TGTGCCAGCAGCCCCGAGGGACTAGCGGAGAGCGTGGGGTTCTTC.

The V and J genes are TRBV9 and TRBJ1-2; D is perhaps TRBD1 (6 bases). This CDR3 has 16 residues. Germline V gives CDR1 SGDLS, CDR2 YYNGEE. V was cut by 4 bases and J by 2 bases, with 18 bases left in between. This CDR3 is CASSKSGTRTNYGYTF. CDR3 nucleotides: TGTGCCAGCAGCAAATCCGGGACACGAACCAACTATGGCTACACCTTC.

The V and J genes are TRBV7-3 and TRBJ1-6, with 9 bases matching TRBD1. From germline, CDR1 is SGHTA and CDR2 FQGTGA. The CDR3 totals 15 residues. The V segment lost 2 bases and the J segment 7 bases; nucleotides outside the gene matches: 3. The CDR3 protein is CASSLSGQGNSPLHF. CDR3 in DNA: TGTGCCAGCAGCTTATCTGGACAGGGGAATTCACCCCTCCACTTT.